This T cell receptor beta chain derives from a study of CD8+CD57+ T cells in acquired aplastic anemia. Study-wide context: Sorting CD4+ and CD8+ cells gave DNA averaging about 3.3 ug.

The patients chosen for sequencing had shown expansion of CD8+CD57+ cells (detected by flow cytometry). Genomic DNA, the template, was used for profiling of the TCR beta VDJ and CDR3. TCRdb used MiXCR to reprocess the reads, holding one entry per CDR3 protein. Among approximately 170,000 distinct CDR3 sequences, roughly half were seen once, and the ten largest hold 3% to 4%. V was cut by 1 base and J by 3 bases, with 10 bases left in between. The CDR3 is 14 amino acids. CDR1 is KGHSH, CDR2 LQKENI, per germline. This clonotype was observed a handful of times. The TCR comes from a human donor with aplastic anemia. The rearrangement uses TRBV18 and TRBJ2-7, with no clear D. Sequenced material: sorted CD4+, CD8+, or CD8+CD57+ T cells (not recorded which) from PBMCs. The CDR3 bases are TGTGCCAGCTCACCACAGCGACAACACTACGAGCAGTACGTC. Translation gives CASSPQRQHYEQYV.